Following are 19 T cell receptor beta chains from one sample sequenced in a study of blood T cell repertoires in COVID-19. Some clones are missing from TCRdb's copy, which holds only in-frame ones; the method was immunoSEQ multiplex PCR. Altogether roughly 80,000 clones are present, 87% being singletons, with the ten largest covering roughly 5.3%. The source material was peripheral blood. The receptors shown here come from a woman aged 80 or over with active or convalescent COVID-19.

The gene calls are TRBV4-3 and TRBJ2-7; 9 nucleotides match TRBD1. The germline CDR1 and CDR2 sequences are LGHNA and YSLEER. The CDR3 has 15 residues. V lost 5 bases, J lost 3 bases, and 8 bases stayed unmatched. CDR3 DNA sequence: TGCGCCAGCAGCTGGGGGACAGGGATGATCTACGAGCAGTACTTC. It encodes CASSWGTGMIYEQYF.

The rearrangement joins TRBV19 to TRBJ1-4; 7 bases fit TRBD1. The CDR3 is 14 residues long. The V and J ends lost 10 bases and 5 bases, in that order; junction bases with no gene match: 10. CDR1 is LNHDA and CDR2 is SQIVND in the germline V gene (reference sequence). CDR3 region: CAKRDEGQNEKLFF. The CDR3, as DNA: TGTGCCAAGAGAGATGAGGGACAGAATGAAAAACTGTTTTTT.

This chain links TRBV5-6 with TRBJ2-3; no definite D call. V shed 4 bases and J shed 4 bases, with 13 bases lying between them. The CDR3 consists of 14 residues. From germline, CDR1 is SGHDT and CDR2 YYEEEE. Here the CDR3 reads CASSNGAAPDTQYF. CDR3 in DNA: TGTGCCAGCAGCAACGGTGCCGCGCCAGATACGCAGTATTTT.

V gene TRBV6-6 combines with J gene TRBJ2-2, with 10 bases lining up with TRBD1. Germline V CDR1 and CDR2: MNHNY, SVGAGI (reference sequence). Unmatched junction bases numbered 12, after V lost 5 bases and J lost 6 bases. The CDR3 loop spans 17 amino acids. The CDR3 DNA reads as TGTGCCAGCAGTCTAGGCCTGGGGGGACAGGGGTCCGGGGAGCTGTTTTTT. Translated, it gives CASSLGLGGQGSGELFF.

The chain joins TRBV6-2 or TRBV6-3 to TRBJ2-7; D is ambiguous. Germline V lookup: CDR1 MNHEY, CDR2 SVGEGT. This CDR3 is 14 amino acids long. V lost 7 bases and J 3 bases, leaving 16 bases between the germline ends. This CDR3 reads CASTPRRGFYEQYF. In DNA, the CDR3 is TGTGCCAGCACCCCTCGGCGCGGTTTCTACGAGCAGTACTTC.

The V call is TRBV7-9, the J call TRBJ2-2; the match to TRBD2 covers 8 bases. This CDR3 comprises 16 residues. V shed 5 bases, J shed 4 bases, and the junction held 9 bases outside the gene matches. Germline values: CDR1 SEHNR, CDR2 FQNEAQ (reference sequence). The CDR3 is CASSPRAGGVTGELFF. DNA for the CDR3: TGTGCCAGCAGCCCTCGGGCGGGAGGTGTCACCGGGGAGCTGTTTTTT.

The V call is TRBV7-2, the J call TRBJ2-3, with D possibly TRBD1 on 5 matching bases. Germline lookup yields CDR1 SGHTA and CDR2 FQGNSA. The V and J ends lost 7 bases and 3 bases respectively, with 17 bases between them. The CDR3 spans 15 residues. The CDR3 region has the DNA TGTGCCAGCATCCTCTCGACAGTCCAAACAGATACGCAGTATTTT. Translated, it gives CASILSTVQTDTQYF.

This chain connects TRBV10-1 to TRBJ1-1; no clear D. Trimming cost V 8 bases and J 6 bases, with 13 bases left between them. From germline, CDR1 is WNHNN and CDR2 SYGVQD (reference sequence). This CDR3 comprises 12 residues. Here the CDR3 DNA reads TGCGCCAGCCCGCAGTCCTCCCCTGAAGCTTTCTTT. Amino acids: CASPQSSPEAFF.

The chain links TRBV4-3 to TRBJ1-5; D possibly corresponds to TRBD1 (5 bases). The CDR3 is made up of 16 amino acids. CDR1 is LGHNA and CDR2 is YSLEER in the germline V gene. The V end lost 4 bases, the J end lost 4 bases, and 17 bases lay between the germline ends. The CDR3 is CASSRFADISNQPQHF. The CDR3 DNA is TGCGCCAGCAGCCGTTTTGCGGACATATCAAATCAGCCCCAGCATTTT.

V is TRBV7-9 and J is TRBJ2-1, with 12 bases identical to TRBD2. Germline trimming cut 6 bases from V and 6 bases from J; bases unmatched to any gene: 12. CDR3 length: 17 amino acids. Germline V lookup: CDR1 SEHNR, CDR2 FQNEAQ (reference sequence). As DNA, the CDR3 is TGTGCCAGCAGATTCAGCGTGACTAGCGGGAGTGGCAATGAGCAGTTCTTC. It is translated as CASRFSVTSGSGNEQFF.

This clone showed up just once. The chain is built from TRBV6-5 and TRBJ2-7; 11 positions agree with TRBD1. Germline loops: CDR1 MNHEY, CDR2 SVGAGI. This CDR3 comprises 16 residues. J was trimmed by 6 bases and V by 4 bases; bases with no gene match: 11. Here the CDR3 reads CASSSSARTGGLEQYF. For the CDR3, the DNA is TGTGCCAGCAGTTCCTCCGCCAGGACAGGGGGCCTCGAGCAGTACTTC.

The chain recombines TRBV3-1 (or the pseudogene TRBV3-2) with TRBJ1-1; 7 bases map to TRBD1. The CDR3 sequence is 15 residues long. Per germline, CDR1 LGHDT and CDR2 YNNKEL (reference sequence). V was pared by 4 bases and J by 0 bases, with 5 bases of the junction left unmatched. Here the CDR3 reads CASSLQTGMNTEAFF. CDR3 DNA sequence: TGTGCCAGCAGCCTCCAGACAGGGATGAACACTGAAGCTTTCTTT.

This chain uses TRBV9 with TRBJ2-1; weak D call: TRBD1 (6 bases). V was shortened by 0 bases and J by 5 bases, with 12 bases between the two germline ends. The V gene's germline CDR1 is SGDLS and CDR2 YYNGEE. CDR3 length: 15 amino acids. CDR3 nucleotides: TGTGCCAGCAGCGTAGCTGTGGGGGCACACAATGAGCAGTTCTTC. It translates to CASSVAVGAHNEQFF.

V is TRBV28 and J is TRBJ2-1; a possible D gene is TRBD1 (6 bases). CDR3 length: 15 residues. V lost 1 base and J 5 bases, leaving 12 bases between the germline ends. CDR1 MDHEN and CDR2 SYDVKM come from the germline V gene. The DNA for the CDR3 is TGTGCCAGCAGTTTATTCGTCAGGGGACACAATGAGCAGTTCTTC. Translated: CASSLFVRGHNEQFF.

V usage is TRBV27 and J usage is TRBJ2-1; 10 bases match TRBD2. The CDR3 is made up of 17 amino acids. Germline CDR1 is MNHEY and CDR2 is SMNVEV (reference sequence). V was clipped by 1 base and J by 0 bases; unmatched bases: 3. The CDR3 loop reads CASSLWASGGSYNEQFF. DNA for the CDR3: TGTGCCAGCAGTTTATGGGCTAGCGGGGGCTCCTACAATGAGCAGTTCTTC.

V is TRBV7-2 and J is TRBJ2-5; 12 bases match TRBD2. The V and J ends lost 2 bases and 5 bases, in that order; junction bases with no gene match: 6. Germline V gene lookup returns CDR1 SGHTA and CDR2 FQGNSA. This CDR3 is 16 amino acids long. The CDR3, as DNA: TGTGCCAGCAGCTTACCGACTAGCGGGGGTGGGGAGACCCAGTACTTC. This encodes CASSLPTSGGGETQYF.

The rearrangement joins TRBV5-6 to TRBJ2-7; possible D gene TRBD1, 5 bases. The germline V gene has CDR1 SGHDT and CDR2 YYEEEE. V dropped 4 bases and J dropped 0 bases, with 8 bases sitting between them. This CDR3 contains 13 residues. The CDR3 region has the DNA TGTGCCAGCAGCCCAGGGCCCTCCTACGAGCAGTACTTC. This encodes CASSPGPSYEQYF.

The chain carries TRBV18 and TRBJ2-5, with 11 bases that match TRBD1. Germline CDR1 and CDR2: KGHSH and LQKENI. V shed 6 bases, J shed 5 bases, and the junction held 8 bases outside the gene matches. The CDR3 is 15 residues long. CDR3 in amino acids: CASSGQGERYETQYF. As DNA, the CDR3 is TGTGCCAGCTCGGGACAGGGGGAACGGTACGAGACCCAGTACTTC. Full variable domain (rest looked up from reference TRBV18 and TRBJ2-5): NAGVMQNPRHLVRRRGQEARLRCSPMKGHSHVYWYRQLPEEGLKFMVYLQKENIIDESGMPKERFSAEFPKEGPSILRIQQVVRGDSAAYFCASSGQGERYETQYFGPGTRLLVL.

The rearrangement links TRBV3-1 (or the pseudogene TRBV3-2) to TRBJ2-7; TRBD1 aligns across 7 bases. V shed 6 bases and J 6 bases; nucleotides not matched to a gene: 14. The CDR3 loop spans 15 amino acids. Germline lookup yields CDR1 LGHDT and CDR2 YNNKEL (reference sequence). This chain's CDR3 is CASSPRRQGGGEQYF. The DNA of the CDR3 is TGTGCCAGCAGTCCACGTCGACAGGGTGGGGGCGAGCAGTACTTC.